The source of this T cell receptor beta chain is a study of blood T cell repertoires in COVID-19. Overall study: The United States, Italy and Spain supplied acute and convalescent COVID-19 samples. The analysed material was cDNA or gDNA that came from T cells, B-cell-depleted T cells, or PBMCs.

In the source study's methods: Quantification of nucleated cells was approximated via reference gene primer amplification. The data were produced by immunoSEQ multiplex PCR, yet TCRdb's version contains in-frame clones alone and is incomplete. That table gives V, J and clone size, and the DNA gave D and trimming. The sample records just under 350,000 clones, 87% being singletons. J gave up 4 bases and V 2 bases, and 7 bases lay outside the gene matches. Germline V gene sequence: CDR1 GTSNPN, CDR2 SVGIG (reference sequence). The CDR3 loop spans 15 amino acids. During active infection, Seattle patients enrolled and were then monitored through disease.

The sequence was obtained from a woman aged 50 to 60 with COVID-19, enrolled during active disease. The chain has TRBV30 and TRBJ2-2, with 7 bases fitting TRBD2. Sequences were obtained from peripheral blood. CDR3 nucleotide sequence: TGTGCCTGGAGTTCCGGCGGGAGTGGCACCGGGGAGCTGTTTTTT. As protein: CAWSSGGSGTGELFF.